The following is a TCR beta chain sequence with its context. This record comes from a study of blood T cell repertoires in COVID-19. For the study at large: From T cells, B-cell-depleted T cells, or PBMCs came the material, which was cDNA or gDNA.

In the authors' workflow: Nucleated cell counts were estimated from reference gene primer amplification. Sequencing used immunoSEQ multiplex PCR; TCRdb keeps in-frame clones, though not all of them. Clone size and V and J calls were adopted from that table, with D and trimming inferred from the DNA. The repertoire holds 250,000 to 350,000 clones, with about 82% as singletons. Germline CDR1 and CDR2: SGHAT and FQNNGV. The CDR3 extends over 14 amino acids. The V gene lost 0 bases and the J gene lost 5 bases, with 11 bases spanning the gap. The V gene is TRBV11-2, the J gene TRBJ2-7; D is unclear. Sequences were obtained from peripheral blood. This TCR was recovered from a woman in her 50s with active or convalescent COVID-19. The CDR3 protein is CASSLDGQYDEQYF. DNA for the CDR3: TGTGCCAGCAGCTTAGATGGGCAATACGACGAGCAGTACTTC.